The sequence of this T cell receptor (beta chain) was determined in a study of blood T cell repertoires in COVID-19. The protocol was immunoSEQ multiplex PCR, while the TCRdb copy is restricted to in-frame clones and leaves out a portion. The sample carries roughly 88,000 clones, about 83% recorded once. The ends lost 5 bases at V and 13 bases at J; junction bases unmatched: 18. The CDR3 is made up of 15 amino acids. Germline V gives CDR1 SGHTA, CDR2 FQGNSA. This TCR derives from a woman aged 55-69 years with COVID-19, enrolled during active disease. The sample consisted of peripheral blood. J is TRBJ2-3 and V is TRBV7-2, with 7 bases identical to TRBD1. In DNA form, the CDR3 reads TGTGCCAGCAGCCGCTATCAGGGACAGACAACCGTGAAGTATTTT. Protein sequence: CASSRYQGQTTVKYF.